This is a list of T cell receptor beta chains from one sample in a study of prognosis after radiotherapy for stage I lung cancer. TCRdb processed the multiplex PCR reads anew with MiXCR; each CDR3 protein has one entry. The sample includes fewer than 40,000 distinct CDR3 sequences, about 31% of them seen just once. This sample comprised PBMCs, obtained before or after stereotactic body radiation therapy (not recorded which). Receptor source: a donor over 45 with non-small cell lung cancer. Each CDR3 is given without its conserved first and last residue. Each record gives: clone size, V gene, J gene, CDR3 length, CDR3 protein. Only part of the rows carry a size: once, few, many, or a class if the clone is expanded.

clone_size: .; v_call: TRBV7-2; j_call: TRBJ2-7; cdr3_length: 13; cdr3_aa: ASSLDGFPGNEQY
clone_size: .; v_call: TRBV6-2/TRBV6-3; j_call: TRBJ2-7; cdr3_length: 12; cdr3_aa: ASRKDLAGYEHY
clone_size: many; v_call: TRBV6-1; j_call: TRBJ1-2; cdr3_length: 10; cdr3_aa: ASRKTTYGYT
clone_size: many; v_call: TRBV9; j_call: TRBJ2-2; cdr3_length: 13; cdr3_aa: ASSVDRSGTGELF
clone_size: .; v_call: TRBV4-3; j_call: TRBJ2-3; cdr3_length: 13; cdr3_aa: ASSGLAGWRDTQY
clone_size: .; v_call: TRBV5-4; j_call: TRBJ1-2; cdr3_length: 12; cdr3_aa: ASSAGTGLDGYT
clone_size: many; v_call: TRBV6-2/TRBV6-3; j_call: TRBJ1-5; cdr3_length: 15; cdr3_aa: ASSSPRGRNSNQPQH
clone_size: many; v_call: TRBV7-8; j_call: TRBJ1-4; cdr3_length: 14; cdr3_aa: ASSPGGGSRKEKLF
clone_size: .; v_call: TRBV30; j_call: TRBJ2-5; cdr3_length: 11; cdr3_aa: AWGLAGVETQY
clone_size: many; v_call: TRBV6-5; j_call: TRBJ1-6; cdr3_length: 14; cdr3_aa: ASSLPSGQYNSPLH
clone_size: many; v_call: TRBV3-1; j_call: TRBJ2-2; cdr3_length: 12; cdr3_aa: ATLAGGSTGELF
clone_size: many; v_call: TRBV4-1; j_call: TRBJ1-2; cdr3_length: 14; cdr3_aa: ASSPYFSGGGYGYT
clone_size: many; v_call: TRBV14; j_call: TRBJ2-1; cdr3_length: 13; cdr3_aa: ASSSSAGGLNEQF
clone_size: many; v_call: TRBV6-1; j_call: TRBJ2-7; cdr3_length: 10; cdr3_aa: ASSDLSYEQY
clone_size: .; v_call: TRBV18; j_call: TRBJ2-1; cdr3_length: 16; cdr3_aa: ASSPRGLTGGLKNEQF
clone_size: .; v_call: TRBV2; j_call: TRBJ1-2; cdr3_length: 10; cdr3_aa: ASGQGARGYT
clone_size: many; v_call: TRBV19; j_call: TRBJ1-2; cdr3_length: 13; cdr3_aa: ASSSGPGANYGYT
clone_size: many; v_call: TRBV19; j_call: TRBJ2-3; cdr3_length: 11; cdr3_aa: ASSIGTGDTQY
clone_size: .; v_call: TRBV7-9; j_call: TRBJ1-2; cdr3_length: 12; cdr3_aa: ASRAGTGLYGYT
clone_size: many; v_call: TRBV20-1; j_call: TRBJ2-3; cdr3_length: 9; cdr3_aa: SASLGGTQY